Only one count was recorded for the clone carrying this T cell receptor beta chain. The table came from immunoSEQ multiplex PCR; TCRdb's copy has only in-frame clones and leaves some out. The profile covers some 110,000 clones, with over 65% appearing a single time and 5.5% to 7% taken by the ten largest. The CDR3 consists of 23 residues. CDR1 and CDR2 (germline): SGHTA, FQGTGA. V shed 1 base, J shed 0 bases, and the junction held 18 bases outside the gene matches. The entry originates in a study of blood T cell repertoires in COVID-19. Study at large: Material from acute and convalescent COVID-19 was sourced from the United States, Italy and Spain. Nucleic acid was either cDNA or gDNA, and it came from T cells, B-cell-depleted T cells, or PBMCs.

This clonotype was sampled from a man between 65 and 85 years old with acute or convalescent COVID-19. The sequencing sample was made of peripheral blood. The V and J genes are TRBV7-3 and TRBJ1-4; 12 bases fit TRBD1. CDR3 bases: TGTGCCAGCAGCTTAAACTGGGACAGGGGGCGCCGAAACCAATGTCCAACTAATGAAAAACTGTTTTTT. It codes for CASSLNWDRGRRNQCPTNEKLFF.